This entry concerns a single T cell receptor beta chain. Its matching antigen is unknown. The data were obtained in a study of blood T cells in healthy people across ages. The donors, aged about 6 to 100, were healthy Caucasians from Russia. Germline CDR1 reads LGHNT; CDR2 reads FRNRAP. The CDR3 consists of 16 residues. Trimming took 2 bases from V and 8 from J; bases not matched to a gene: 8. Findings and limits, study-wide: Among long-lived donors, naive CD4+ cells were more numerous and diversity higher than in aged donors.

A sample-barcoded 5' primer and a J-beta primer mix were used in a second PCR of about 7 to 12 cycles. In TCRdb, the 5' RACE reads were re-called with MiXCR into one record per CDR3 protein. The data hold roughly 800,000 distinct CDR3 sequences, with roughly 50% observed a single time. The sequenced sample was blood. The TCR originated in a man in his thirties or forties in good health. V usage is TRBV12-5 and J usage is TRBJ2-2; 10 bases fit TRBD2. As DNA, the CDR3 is TGTGCTAGTGGTTTGAACCCAGCGGGAGGGACGGGGGAGCTGTTTTTT. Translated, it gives CASGLNPAGGTGELFF. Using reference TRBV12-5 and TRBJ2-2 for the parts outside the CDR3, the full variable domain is DARVTQTPRHKVTEMGQEVTMRCQPILGHNTVFWYRQTMMQGLELLAYFRNRAPLDDSGMPKDRFSAEMPDATLATLKIQPSEPRDSAVYFCASGLNPAGGTGELFFGEGSRLTVL.